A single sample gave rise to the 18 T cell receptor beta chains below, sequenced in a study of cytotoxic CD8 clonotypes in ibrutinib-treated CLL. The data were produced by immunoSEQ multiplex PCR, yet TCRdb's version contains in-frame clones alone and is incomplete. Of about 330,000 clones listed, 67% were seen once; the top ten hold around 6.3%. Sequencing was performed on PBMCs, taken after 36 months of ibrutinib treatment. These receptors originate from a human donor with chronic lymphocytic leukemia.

The CDR3 bases are TGTGCCACCAGCAGAGTAGGGACAGGGGGAGGTCAGCCCCAGCATTTT. Amino acids: CATSRVGTGGGQPQHF. This chain joins TRBV15 and TRBJ1-5, with 11 bases fitting TRBD1. From germline, CDR1 is LNHNV and CDR2 YYDKDF (reference sequence). The CDR3 is 16 residues long. The V and J ends lost 1 base and 6 bases, in that order; junction bases with no gene match: 5. Full variable domain (rest looked up from reference TRBV15 and TRBJ1-5): DAMVIQNPRYQVTQFGKPVTLSCSQTLNHNVMYWYQQKSSQAPKLLFHYYDKDFNNEADTPDNFQSRRPNTSFCFLDIRSPGLGDTAMYLCATSRVGTGGGQPQHFGDGTRLSIL.

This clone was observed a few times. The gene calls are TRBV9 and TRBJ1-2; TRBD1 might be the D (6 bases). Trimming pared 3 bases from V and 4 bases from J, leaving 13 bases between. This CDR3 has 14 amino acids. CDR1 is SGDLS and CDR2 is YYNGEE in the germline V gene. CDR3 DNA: TGTGCCAGCAGCGAGGGGGGACGGATCTATGGCTACACCTTC. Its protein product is CASSEGGRIYGYTF. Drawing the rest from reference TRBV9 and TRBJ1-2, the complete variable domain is DSGVTQTPKHLITATGQRVTLRCSPRSGDLSVYWYQQSLDQGLQFLIQYYNGEERAKGNILERFSAQQFPDLHSELNLSSLELGDSALYFCASSEGGRIYGYTFGSGTRLTVV.

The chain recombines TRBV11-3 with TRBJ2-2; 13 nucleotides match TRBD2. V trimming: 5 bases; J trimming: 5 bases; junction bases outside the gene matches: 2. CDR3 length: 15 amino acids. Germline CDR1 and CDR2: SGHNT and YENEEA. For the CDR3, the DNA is TGTGCCAGCAGCGTGGGACTAGCGGGGACCGGGGAGCTGTTTTTT. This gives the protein CASSVGLAGTGELFF.

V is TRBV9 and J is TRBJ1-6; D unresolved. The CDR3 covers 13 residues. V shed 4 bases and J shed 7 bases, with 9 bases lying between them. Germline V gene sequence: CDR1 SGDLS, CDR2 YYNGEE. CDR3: CASSPTTNSPLHF. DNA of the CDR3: TGTGCCAGCAGCCCCACGACCAATTCACCCCTCCACTTT.

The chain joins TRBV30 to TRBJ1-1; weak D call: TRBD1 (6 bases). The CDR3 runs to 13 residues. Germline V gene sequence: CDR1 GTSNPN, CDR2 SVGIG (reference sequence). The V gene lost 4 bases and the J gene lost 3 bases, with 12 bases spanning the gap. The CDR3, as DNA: TGTGCCTGGAAGAGGGGGGCCTACACTGAAGCTTTCTTT. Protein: CAWKRGAYTEAFF.

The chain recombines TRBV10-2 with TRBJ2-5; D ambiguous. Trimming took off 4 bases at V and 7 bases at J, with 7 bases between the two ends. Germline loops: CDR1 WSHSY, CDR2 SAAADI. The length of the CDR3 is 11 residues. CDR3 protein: CASSGAGTQYF. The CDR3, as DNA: TGCGCCAGCAGTGGAGCAGGGACCCAGTACTTC.

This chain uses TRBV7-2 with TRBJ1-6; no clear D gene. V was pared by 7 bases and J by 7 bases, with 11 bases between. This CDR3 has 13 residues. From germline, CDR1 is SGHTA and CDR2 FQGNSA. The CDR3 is CASTKARNSPLHF. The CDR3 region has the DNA TGTGCCAGCACCAAAGCTCGGAATTCACCCCTCCACTTT.

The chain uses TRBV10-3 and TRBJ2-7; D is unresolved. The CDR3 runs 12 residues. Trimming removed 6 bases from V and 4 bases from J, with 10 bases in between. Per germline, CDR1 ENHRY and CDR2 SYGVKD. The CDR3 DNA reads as TGTGCCATCAGCTCCGGTTCGTACGAGCAGTACTTC. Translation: CAISSGSYEQYF.

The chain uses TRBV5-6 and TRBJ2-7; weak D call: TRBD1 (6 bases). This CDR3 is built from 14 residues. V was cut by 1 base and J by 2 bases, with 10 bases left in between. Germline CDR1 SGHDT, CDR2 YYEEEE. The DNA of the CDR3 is TGTGCCAGCAGCTTGATGGGACAACCCTACGAGCAGTACTTC. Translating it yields CASSLMGQPYEQYF. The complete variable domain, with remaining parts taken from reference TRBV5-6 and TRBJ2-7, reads DAGVTQSPTHLIKTRGQQVTLRCSPKSGHDTVSWYQQALGQGPQFIFQYYEEEERQRGNFPDRFSGHQFPNYSSELNVNALLLGDSALYLCASSLMGQPYEQYFGPGTRLTVT.

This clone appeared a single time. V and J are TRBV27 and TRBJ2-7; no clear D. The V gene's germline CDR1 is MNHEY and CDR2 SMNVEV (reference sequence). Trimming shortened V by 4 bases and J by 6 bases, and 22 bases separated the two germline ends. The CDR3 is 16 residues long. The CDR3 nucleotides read TGTGCCAGCAGTTCTCTACGCTCGGGCGCCCCGGGCGAGCAGTACTTC. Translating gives CASSSLRSGAPGEQYF.

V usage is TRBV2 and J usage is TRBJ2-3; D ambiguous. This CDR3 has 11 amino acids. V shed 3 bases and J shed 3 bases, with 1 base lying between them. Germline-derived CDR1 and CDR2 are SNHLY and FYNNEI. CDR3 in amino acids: CASSDTDTQYF. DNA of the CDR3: TGTGCCAGCAGTGATACAGATACGCAGTATTTT.

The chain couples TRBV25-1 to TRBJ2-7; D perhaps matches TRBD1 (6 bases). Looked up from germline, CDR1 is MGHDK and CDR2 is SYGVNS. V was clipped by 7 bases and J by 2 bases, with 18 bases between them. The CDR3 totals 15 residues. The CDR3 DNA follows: TGTGCCAGCACTTCTACAGGGTACTTCGCCTACGAGCAGTACTTC. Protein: CASTSTGYFAYEQYF.

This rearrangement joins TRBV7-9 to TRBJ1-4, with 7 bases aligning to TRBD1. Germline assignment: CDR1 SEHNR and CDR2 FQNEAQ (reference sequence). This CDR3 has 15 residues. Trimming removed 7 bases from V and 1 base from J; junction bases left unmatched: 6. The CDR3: CASNAGGVTNEKLFF. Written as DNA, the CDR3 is TGTGCCAGCAACGCAGGGGGAGTAACTAATGAAAAACTGTTTTTT. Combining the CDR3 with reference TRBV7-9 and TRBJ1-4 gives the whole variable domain DTGVSQNPRHKITKRGQNVTFRCDPISEHNRLYWYRQTLGQGPEFLTYFQNEAQLEKSRLLSDRFSAERPKGSFSTLEIQRTEQGDSAMYLCASNAGGVTNEKLFFGSGTQLSVL.

This CDR3 reads CASSLGGLAGAETQYF. CDR3 coding DNA: TGTGCCAGCAGCTTAGGCGGACTAGCGGGGGCAGAGACCCAGTACTTC. The chain links TRBV7-8 to TRBJ2-5; 13 nucleotides line up with TRBD2. Germline lookup yields CDR1 SGHVS and CDR2 FQNEAQ. V was pared by 1 base and J by 4 bases, with 3 bases of the junction left unmatched. This CDR3 region has 16 residues.

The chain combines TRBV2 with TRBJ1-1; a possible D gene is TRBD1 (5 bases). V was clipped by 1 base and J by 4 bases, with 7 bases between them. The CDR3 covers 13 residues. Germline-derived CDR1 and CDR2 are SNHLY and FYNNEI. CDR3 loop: CASSEGTFTEAFF. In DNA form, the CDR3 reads TGTGCCAGCAGTGAAGGGACATTCACTGAAGCTTTCTTT.

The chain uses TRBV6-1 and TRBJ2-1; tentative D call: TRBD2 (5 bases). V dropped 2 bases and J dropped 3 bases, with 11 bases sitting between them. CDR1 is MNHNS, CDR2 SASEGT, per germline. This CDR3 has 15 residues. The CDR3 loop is CASSEWASYYNEQFF. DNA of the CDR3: TGTGCCAGCAGTGAATGGGCTAGCTACTACAATGAGCAGTTCTTC.

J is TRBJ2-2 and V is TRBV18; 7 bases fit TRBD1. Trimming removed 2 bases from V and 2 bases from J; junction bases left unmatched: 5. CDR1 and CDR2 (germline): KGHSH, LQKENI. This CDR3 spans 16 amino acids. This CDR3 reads CASSPSTGLNTGELFF. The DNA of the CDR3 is TGTGCCAGCTCACCATCGACAGGGTTAAACACCGGGGAGCTGTTTTTT.

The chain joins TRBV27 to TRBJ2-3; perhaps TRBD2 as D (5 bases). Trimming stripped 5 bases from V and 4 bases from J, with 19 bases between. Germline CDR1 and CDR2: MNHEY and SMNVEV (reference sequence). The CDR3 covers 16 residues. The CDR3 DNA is TGTGCCAGCAGTCTACTCGTAGCGATTGGCCCAGATACGCAGTATTTT. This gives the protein CASSLLVAIGPDTQYF.